The rows below give T cell receptor beta chains drawn from one sample of a study of CD8 T cells in ankylosing spondylitis. TCRdb re-analysed the 5' RACE reads in MiXCR, keeping a single row per CDR3 protein. Of approximately 540,000 distinct CDR3 sequences listed, 12% are singletons. The sample consisted of blood, either unsorted or a sorted T cell fraction (not recorded which). The receptor source for this set is a male donor with ankylosing spondylitis. CDR3s include the opening cysteine and the closing phenylalanine or tryptophan. A D gene is named only where the DNA matches it firmly. Clone size is shown for a subset of rows, as once, few, many or a class of expanded clone.

J: TRBJ2-2; D: TRBD2; V: TRBV2; size: NA; CDR3: CASTLNGGIGELFF; DNA: TGTGCCAGCACACTGAACGGGGGGATAGGGGAGCTGTTTTTT
J: TRBJ2-7; D: NA; V: TRBV5-1; size: few; CDR3: CASSLRVSYEQYF; DNA: TGCGCCAGCAGCTTGCGGGTGAGCTACGAGCAGTACTTC
J: TRBJ1-3; D: NA; V: TRBV5-1; size: NA; CDR3: CASSLTGPSSGNTIYF; DNA: TGCGCCAGCAGCTTGACAGGCCCGAGCTCTGGAAACACCATATATTTT
J: TRBJ2-5; D: NA; V: TRBV15; size: NA; CDR3: CATSRDLALQETQYF; DNA: TGTGCCACCAGCAGAGATCTTGCGCTCCAAGAGACCCAGTACTTC
J: TRBJ1-1; D: NA; V: TRBV5-1; size: NA; CDR3: CASRKWDTEAFF; DNA: TGCGCCAGCAGGAAGTGGGACACTGAAGCTTTCTTT
J: TRBJ1-2; D: NA; V: TRBV24-1; size: NA; CDR3: CATSVRGESYTF; DNA: TGTGCCACCAGTGTTCGGGGTGAGAGCTACACCTTC
J: TRBJ2-2; D: NA; V: TRBV27; size: NA; CDR3: CASSLFFRQSTGELFF; DNA: TGTGCCAGCAGTTTATTTTTCAGGCAATCGACCGGGGAGCTGTTTTTT
J: TRBJ1-3; D: TRBD1; V: TRBV7-9; size: few; CDR3: CASSPRDSSGNTIYF; DNA: TGTGCCAGCAGCCCCCGGGACAGCTCTGGAAACACCATATATTTT
J: TRBJ1-1; D: TRBD1; V: TRBV3-1; size: NA; CDR3: CASSSTGAAEAFF; DNA: TGTGCCAGCAGCTCCACAGGGGCGGCCGAAGCTTTCTTT
J: TRBJ1-2; D: NA; V: TRBV11-2; size: NA; CDR3: CASSSRRGLTSEGYTF; DNA: TGTGCCAGCAGCTCCCGTCGAGGCCTGACATCAGAAGGCTACACCTTC
J: TRBJ1-2; D: NA; V: TRBV25-1; size: NA; CDR3: CASSSRGVGTREGYTF; DNA: TGTGCCAGCAGTTCCCGGGGGGTAGGGACCCGCGAAGGCTACACCTTC
J: TRBJ1-2; D: TRBD1; V: TRBV7-2; size: NA; CDR3: CASSPGATGGTYGYTF; DNA: TGTGCCAGCAGCCCCGGGGCGACAGGGGGGACCTATGGCTACACCTTC
J: TRBJ2-7; D: NA; V: TRBV3-1; size: NA; CDR3: CASSQGKEQYF; DNA: TGTGCCAGCAGCCAAGGAAAGGAGCAGTACTTC
J: TRBJ2-5; D: TRBD1; V: TRBV7-2; size: NA; CDR3: CASSSGTGGWETQYF; DNA: TGTGCCAGCAGCTCTGGGACAGGGGGCTGGGAGACCCAGTACTTC
J: TRBJ1-1; D: TRBD1; V: TRBV20-1; size: few; CDR3: CSAPDRENTEAFF; DNA: TGCAGTGCCCCGGACAGGGAGAACACTGAAGCTTTCTTT
J: TRBJ2-7; D: NA; V: TRBV5-1; size: few; CDR3: CASSILTGGNSYEQYF; DNA: TGCGCCAGCAGCATCCTCACCGGAGGTAACTCCTACGAGCAGTACTTC
J: TRBJ2-2; D: NA; V: TRBV27; size: NA; CDR3: CASSLSPNRNTGELFF; DNA: TGTGCCAGCAGTTTATCGCCCAACCGGAACACCGGGGAGCTGTTTTTT
J: TRBJ1-5; D: NA; V: TRBV6-1; size: few; CDR3: CASSEGDINYQPQHF; DNA: TGTGCCAGCAGTGAAGGGGACATTAATTATCAGCCCCAGCATTTT
J: TRBJ2-1; D: TRBD2; V: TRBV12-3/TRBV12-4; size: few; CDR3: CASILAGSYNEQFF; DNA: TGTGCCAGCATCCTAGCGGGAAGTTACAATGAGCAGTTCTTC
J: TRBJ2-1; D: NA; V: TRBV29-1; size: few; CDR3: CSVGARNEQFF; DNA: TGCAGCGTTGGTGCGCGTAATGAGCAGTTCTTC
J: TRBJ1-4; D: NA; V: TRBV6-5; size: few; CDR3: CASSYGGGGATNEKLFF; DNA: TGTGCCAGCAGTTATGGTGGGGGTGGAGCGACGAATGAAAAACTGTTTTTT
J: TRBJ2-1; D: TRBD2; V: TRBV5-1; size: few; CDR3: CASSLNGGTSIGNEQFF; DNA: TGCGCCAGCAGCTTGAATGGTGGGACTAGTATCGGAAATGAGCAGTTCTTC
J: TRBJ2-7; D: NA; V: TRBV3-1; size: many; CDR3: CASSQAGTGWIDGRNYEQYF; DNA: TGTGCCAGCAGCCAAGCGGGAACAGGTTGGATCGACGGGAGAAACTACGAGCAGTACTTC
J: TRBJ1-1; D: TRBD1; V: TRBV29-1; size: NA; CDR3: CSVPDYQGAGTEAFF; DNA: TGCAGCGTTCCGGATTATCAGGGGGCAGGCACTGAAGCTTTCTTT
J: TRBJ1-1; D: NA; V: TRBV30; size: few; CDR3: CARQGNTEAFF; DNA: TGTGCCCGCCAGGGGAACACTGAAGCTTTCTTT
J: TRBJ1-1; D: NA; V: TRBV6-2/TRBV6-3; size: many; CDR3: CASSLDRDGTEAFF; DNA: TGTGCCAGCAGTTTGGATCGGGACGGGACTGAAGCTTTCTTT
J: TRBJ2-3; D: TRBD2; V: TRBV11-2; size: few; CDR3: CASSSRTSGRGTDTQYF; DNA: TGTGCCAGCAGCTCCAGGACTAGCGGGAGAGGGACAGATACGCAGTATTTT
J: TRBJ2-5; D: TRBD1; V: TRBV25-1; size: many; CDR3: CASSVGGVETQYF; DNA: TGTGCCAGCAGTGTAGGGGGCGTGGAGACCCAGTACTTC
J: TRBJ2-7; D: NA; V: TRBV5-1; size: NA; CDR3: CASSLGPSLGEQYF; DNA: TGCGCCAGCAGCTTGGGGCCCTCCTTGGGCGAGCAGTACTTC
J: TRBJ2-2; D: NA; V: TRBV12-3/TRBV12-4; size: many; CDR3: CASSFGHRNTGELFF; DNA: TGTGCCAGCAGTTTCGGCCACCGGAACACCGGGGAGCTGTTTTTT
J: TRBJ2-3; D: NA; V: TRBV27; size: NA; CDR3: CASRTRGTDTQYF; DNA: TGTGCCAGCCGGACCCGGGGCACAGATACGCAGTATTTT
J: TRBJ1-1; D: NA; V: TRBV5-1; size: NA; CDR3: CASSRVMNTEAFF; DNA: TGCGCCAGCAGCCGGGTAATGAACACTGAAGCTTTCTTT
J: TRBJ2-3; D: TRBD2; V: TRBV7-9; size: NA; CDR3: CASCKGTITDTQYF; DNA: TGTGCCAGCTGTAAGGGGACTATAACAGATACGCAGTATTTT
J: TRBJ2-3; D: NA; V: TRBV24-1; size: few; CDR3: CATSEFRNRGTQYF; DNA: TGTGCCACCAGTGAATTTAGAAACCGTGGTACGCAGTATTTT
J: TRBJ2-5; D: NA; V: TRBV10-3; size: few; CDR3: CAISGHRETQYF; DNA: TGTGCCATCAGCGGTCATAGGGAGACCCAGTACTTC
J: TRBJ2-2; D: NA; V: TRBV9; size: NA; CDR3: CASSVEQGNTGELFF; DNA: TGTGCCAGCAGCGTAGAGCAGGGTAACACCGGGGAGCTGTTTTTT
J: TRBJ2-1; D: NA; V: TRBV12-3/TRBV12-4; size: many; CDR3: CASTLKVPYNEQFF; DNA: TGTGCCAGCACCCTAAAAGTACCCTACAATGAGCAGTTCTTC
J: TRBJ2-7; D: TRBD1; V: TRBV29-1; size: few; CDR3: CSVVGQSTYEQYF; DNA: TGCAGCGTTGTGGGACAGTCGACCTACGAGCAGTACTTC
J: TRBJ2-1; D: NA; V: TRBV7-2; size: many; CDR3: CASSFGVSSYNEQFF; DNA: TGTGCCAGCAGCTTTGGGGTCAGCTCCTACAATGAGCAGTTCTTC
J: TRBJ2-3; D: NA; V: TRBV5-1; size: many; CDR3: CASSLAGGDTDTQYF; DNA: TGCGCCAGCAGCTTGGCCGGAGGGGACACAGATACGCAGTATTTT
J: TRBJ2-1; D: TRBD1; V: TRBV7-2; size: few; CDR3: CASSYVRGSRNEQFF; DNA: TGTGCCAGCAGCTACGTCAGGGGGTCGCGCAATGAGCAGTTCTTC
J: TRBJ2-5; D: TRBD2; V: TRBV20-1; size: few; CDR3: CSVMGDSGREETQYF; DNA: TGCAGTGTAATGGGTGATAGCGGGAGGGAAGAGACCCAGTACTTC
J: TRBJ2-3; D: NA; V: TRBV10-1; size: NA; CDR3: CASSEDGGRPSTDTQYF; DNA: TGCGCCAGCAGTGAAGATGGTGGTCGACCAAGCACAGATACGCAGTATTTT
J: TRBJ2-7; D: NA; V: TRBV3-1; size: many; CDR3: CASSQGRGSYEQYF; DNA: TGTGCCAGCAGCCAAGGGAGAGGCTCCTACGAGCAGTACTTC
J: TRBJ1-1; D: NA; V: TRBV29-1; size: few; CDR3: CSVDQGRGTEAFF; DNA: TGCAGCGTTGATCAGGGACGGGGGACTGAAGCTTTCTTT
J: TRBJ2-3; D: NA; V: TRBV20-1; size: NA; CDR3: CSVSGGASTDTQYF; DNA: TGCAGTGTCAGTGGCGGTGCTAGCACAGATACGCAGTATTTT
J: TRBJ1-1; D: NA; V: TRBV7-9; size: few; CDR3: CASSPQGTDNTEAFF; DNA: TGTGCCAGCAGCCCCCAGGGCACGGACAACACTGAAGCTTTCTTT
J: TRBJ1-3; D: NA; V: TRBV7-2; size: many; CDR3: CASSSGPPGNTIYF; DNA: TGTGCCAGCAGTTCGGGACCTCCAGGAAACACCATATATTTT
J: TRBJ2-1; D: NA; V: TRBV7-2; size: many; CDR3: CASGESSYNEQFF; DNA: TGTGCCAGCGGAGAGAGCTCCTACAATGAGCAGTTCTTC
J: TRBJ2-1; D: NA; V: TRBV7-8; size: few; CDR3: CASSLAFGNEQFF; DNA: TGTGCCAGCAGCTTAGCGTTCGGCAATGAGCAGTTCTTC